This T cell receptor (beta chain) was found in a study of blood T cell repertoires in COVID-19. J was trimmed by 7 bases and V by 8 bases; bases with no gene match: 14. There are 15 residues in the CDR3. Germline V CDR1 and CDR2: SGHTA, FQGNSA. The table came from immunoSEQ multiplex PCR; TCRdb's copy has only in-frame clones and leaves some out. The sample has fewer than 250,000 clones, roughly four fifths seen once. The sequence derives from a woman in her 70s with acute or convalescent COVID-19. Material: peripheral blood. The chain uses TRBV7-2 and TRBJ2-5; 9 positions match TRBD2. CDR3 protein: CASALSGLATVTQYF. For the CDR3, the DNA is TGTGCCAGCGCTCTTTCGGGACTAGCAACCGTGACCCAGTACTTC.